This T cell receptor beta chain comes out of a study of blood T cell repertoires in COVID-19. Study summary: The analysed material was cDNA or gDNA that came from T cells, B-cell-depleted T cells, or PBMCs.

This clone was seen more than once but under ten times. The V end was cut by 2 bases, the J end by 5 bases, with 18 bases between. The CDR3 extends over 15 amino acids. Germline assignment: CDR1 SQVTM and CDR2 ANQGSEA. The participants were between about 18 and 100 years old and came from some 23 US areas. Donors were grouped by their self-reported clinical history. The data were produced by immunoSEQ multiplex PCR, yet TCRdb's version contains in-frame clones alone and is incomplete. The sample has approximately 390,000 clones, around nine tenths seen once. The sequenced sample consisted of PBMCs or T cells enriched from blood (not recorded which). This chain connects TRBV29-1 to TRBJ2-5; a weak D match, TRBD1 (5 bases). This TCR came from a woman aged 50 to 65 who had recovered from COVID-19. The CDR3 is CSVESLARVGETQYF. The CDR3 bases are TGCAGCGTTGAAAGCTTGGCCAGGGTAGGGGAGACCCAGTACTTC.